This T cell receptor (beta chain) was captured in a study of blood T cell repertoires in COVID-19. The germline V and J ends were trimmed by 2 bases and 0 bases, with 11 bases remaining between them. The CDR3 loop spans 16 amino acids. Germline lookup yields CDR1 KGHSH and CDR2 LQKENI. The assay was immunoSEQ multiplex PCR, and TCRdb's table has in-frame clones only and misses some. The sample contains about 210,000 clones, about four fifths of which appear only once. This TCR was sampled from a woman in her forties or fifties with acute COVID-19. The chain links TRBV18 to TRBJ1-3; D remains unclear. The sequenced sample consisted of PBMCs or T cells enriched from blood (not recorded which). DNA for the CDR3: TGTGCCAGCTCACCAATTGACACTAGCTCTGGAAACACCATATATTTT. Translation: CASSPIDTSSGNTIYF. The variable domain in full, with the rest retrieved from reference TRBV18 and TRBJ1-3, is NAGVMQNPRHLVRRRGQEARLRCSPMKGHSHVYWYRQLPEEGLKFMVYLQKENIIDESGMPKERFSAEFPKEGPSILRIQQVVRGDSAAYFCASSPIDTSSGNTIYFGEGSWLTVV.